These 10 T cell receptor beta chains came from one sample sequenced in a study of blood T cell repertoires in COVID-19. Clones were sequenced by immunoSEQ multiplex PCR, and TCRdb holds only the in-frame ones, with some missing. This table holds some 400,000 clones, over 75% found once. The specimen sequenced was peripheral blood. All receptors come from a woman in her 30s with COVID-19, enrolled during active disease.

The gene calls are TRBV5-6 and TRBJ2-1; 7 bases agree with TRBD1. V trimming: 6 bases; J trimming: 0 bases; junction bases outside the gene matches: 6. CDR1 and CDR2 (germline): SGHDT, YYEEEE. The CDR3 length is 15 residues. This CDR3 reads CASTRDSYSYNEQFF. The CDR3 DNA follows: TGTGCCAGCACCCGGGACAGCTACTCCTACAATGAGCAGTTCTTC.

This clone has more than one count but fewer than ten. The chain has TRBV6-2 or TRBV6-3 and TRBJ1-3; no definite D call. From germline, CDR1 is MNHEY and CDR2 SVGEGT. V was trimmed by 4 bases and J by 2 bases, leaving 6 bases between them. This CDR3 is 13 amino acids long. CDR3 sequence (DNA): TGTGCCAGCAGTTTCTCTACTGGAAACACCATATATTTT. It codes for CASSFSTGNTIYF.

The chain joins TRBV5-1 to TRBJ2-1; TRBD2 agrees at 12 bases. V lost 3 bases and J lost 0; bases outside the gene matches: 16. Germline CDR1 is SGHRS and CDR2 is YFSETQ. The CDR3 is made up of 21 amino acids. This CDR3 is CASSSTPTSGGSFSSYNEQFF. The CDR3 nucleotides are TGCGCCAGCAGCTCCACCCCGACTAGCGGGGGTTCTTTCAGCTCCTACAATGAGCAGTTCTTC. The full variable domain, in which reference TRBV5-1 and TRBJ2-1 provide the parts outside the CDR3, is KAGVTQTPRYLIKTRGQQVTLSCSPISGHRSVSWYQQTPGQGLQFLFEYFSETQRNKGNFPGRFSGRQFSNSRSEMNVSTLELGDSALYLCASSSTPTSGGSFSSYNEQFFGPGTRLTVL.

The V gene is TRBV28, the J gene TRBJ2-7; D is possibly TRBD1 (6 bases). Trimming removed 5 bases from V and 0 bases from J, with 14 bases in between. Germline V gene lookup returns CDR1 MDHEN and CDR2 SYDVKM. The CDR3 has 15 residues. The CDR3 DNA reads TGTGCCAGCAGTGCCCCCGGGACACACTCCTACGAGCAGTACTTC. The encoded protein is CASSAPGTHSYEQYF.

V usage is TRBV7-8 and J usage is TRBJ2-7; 9 bases are a match to TRBD2. Germline V gene data show CDR1 as SGHVS and CDR2 as FQNEAQ. V lost 3 bases, J lost 6 bases, and 9 bases stayed unmatched. There are 15 residues in the CDR3. CDR3 residues: CASSLFGGRALEQYF. Written as DNA, the CDR3 is TGTGCCAGCAGCTTGTTCGGCGGGAGGGCCCTCGAGCAGTACTTC.

This chain uses TRBV18 with TRBJ2-1; maybe TRBD1 (6 bases). The CDR3 consists of 14 residues. Germline V gene sequence: CDR1 KGHSH, CDR2 LQKENI. Trimming left V 6 bases short and J 4 bases short, with 13 bases between. Here the CDR3 reads CASSPDGQYNEQFF. DNA of the CDR3: TGTGCCAGCTCCCCAGATGGACAGTACAATGAGCAGTTCTTC.

The chain is built from TRBV6-6 and TRBJ1-5, with 9 positions matching TRBD1. Looked up from germline, CDR1 is MNHNY and CDR2 is SVGAGI (reference sequence). The CDR3 covers 15 residues. Trimming took 5 bases from V and 4 from J; bases not matched to a gene: 6. In DNA form, the CDR3 reads TGTGCCAGCAGTGACCGGGACAGGGAAAATCAGCCCCAGCATTTT. Its translation is CASSDRDRENQPQHF.

V and J are TRBV6-2 or TRBV6-3 and TRBJ2-7; tentatively, D is TRBD2 (6 bases). The CDR3 is 15 residues long. Per germline, CDR1 MNHEY and CDR2 SVGEGT. V lost 0 bases to trimming and J lost 6 bases, with 15 bases between them. CDR3 nucleotides: TGTGCCAGCAGTTACTCAAGGCGGGATACTGTCGAGCAGTACTTC. Its translation: CASSYSRRDTVEQYF.

The V and J genes are TRBV19 and TRBJ1-1; 7 bases match TRBD1. This CDR3 region has 14 residues. Trimming removed 5 bases from V and 4 bases from J; junction bases left unmatched: 7. CDR1 and CDR2 from the germline V gene are LNHDA and SQIVND (reference sequence). The CDR3 coding sequence is TGTGCCAGTAGTCGGACAGGAAGTGGCACTGAAGCTTTCTTT. Its translation is CASSRTGSGTEAFF.

The chain is built from TRBV3-1 (or the pseudogene TRBV3-2) and TRBJ2-2; the match to TRBD2 covers 8 bases. With 1 base clipped from V and 0 bases from J, the junction kept 4 bases outside the gene matches. Germline CDR1 reads LGHDT; CDR2 reads YNNKEL (reference sequence). The CDR3 contains 17 residues. The DNA for the CDR3 is TGTGCCAGCAGCCAAGGGTATAGCGGGACGAACACCGGGGAGCTGTTTTTT. Amino acids: CASSQGYSGTNTGELFF.